The 13 T cell receptor beta chains below all came from one sample that was sequenced in a study of T cell changes during pregnancy in multiple sclerosis. Some clones are missing from TCRdb's copy, which holds only in-frame ones; the method was immunoSEQ multiplex PCR. The table lists approximately 43,000 clones, just under 95% of them singletons. Sample: CD8+ T cells from peripheral blood mononuclear cells, taken after pregnancy. The receptors originated from a female donor with multiple sclerosis, enrolled in a pregnancy study.

The CDR3 spells CASSLETSLSYNEQFF. The CDR3 region has the DNA TGTGCCAGCAGCTTAGAGACTAGCCTCTCCTACAATGAGCAGTTCTTC. V usage is TRBV7-6 and J usage is TRBJ2-1; 7 bases are shared with TRBD2. CDR1 and CDR2 from the germline V gene are SGHVS and FNYEAQ. After removal of 1 base from V and 0 bases from J, the junction contained 3 bases not matched to a gene. This CDR3 spans 16 amino acids.

This clone has a single count. The rearrangement uses TRBV19 and TRBJ2-5; 9 bases match TRBD1. Trimming at V came to 3 bases and at J to 4 bases, leaving 6 bases not matched to a gene. The CDR3 length is 15 residues. Germline V lookup: CDR1 LNHDA, CDR2 SQIVND (reference sequence). CDR3: CASSMGRTGVETQYF. DNA for the CDR3: TGTGCCAGTAGTATGGGGCGGACAGGGGTAGAGACCCAGTACTTC.

This clone showed up just once. A read error may produce the germline difference seen at one junction end. The chain uses TRBV7-9 and TRBJ2-1; D is unclear. The CDR3 covers 12 residues. CDR1 is SEHNR, CDR2 FQNEAQ, per germline (reference sequence). The CDR3, as DNA: TGTGCCAGCAGCTCAGATCAACCCTTGCAGGTCTTC. It is translated as CASSSDQPLQVF.

This clone was recorded once. The V call is TRBV27, the J call TRBJ1-5; D is unclear. CDR3 length: 15 residues. Per germline, CDR1 MNHEY and CDR2 SMNVEV (reference sequence). V dropped 2 bases and J dropped 0 bases, with 8 bases sitting between them. The CDR3, as DNA: TGTGCCAGCAGTTTAGCGGCGTATAGCAATCAGCCCCAGCATTTT. This sequence encodes CASSLAAYSNQPQHF.

The V call is TRBV19, the J call TRBJ2-1; 7 bases fit TRBD2. Germline V gives CDR1 LNHDA, CDR2 SQIVND (reference sequence). The CDR3 sequence is 18 residues long. V trimming: 4 bases; J trimming: 5 bases; junction bases outside the gene matches: 17. CDR3 nucleotides: TGTGCCAGTAGTACCCGCCCATTCCTAGCGGAGGGAGACAATGAGCAGTTCTTC. This codes for CASSTRPFLAEGDNEQFF.

This chain links TRBV11-2 with TRBJ2-7; maybe TRBD1 (6 bases). Trimming took off 5 bases at V and 0 bases at J, with 8 bases between the two ends. CDR1 and CDR2 (germline): SGHAT, FQNNGV. This CDR3 has 13 residues. CDR3 in DNA: TGTGCCAGCAGCAGGGGGAGCTCCTACGAGCAGTACTTC. Residues: CASSRGSSYEQYF.

The rearrangement uses TRBV9 and TRBJ2-3; 7 nucleotides agree with TRBD2. The germline gives CDR1 SGDLS, CDR2 YYNGEE. J gave up 0 bases and V 4 bases, and 2 bases lay outside the gene matches. CDR3 length: 14 amino acids. The CDR3, as DNA: TGTGCCAGCAGCCTGACTAGCAGCACAGATACGCAGTATTTT. Amino acids: CASSLTSSTDTQYF.

V is TRBV4-2 and J is TRBJ2-7; the D gene is possibly TRBD1 (5 bases). Trimming cost V 0 bases and J 1 base, with 10 bases left between them. Germline V CDR1 and CDR2: LGHNA, YNFKEQ. The CDR3 covers 15 residues. Here the CDR3 reads CASSQEVHRSYEQYF. CDR3 DNA: TGTGCCAGCAGCCAAGAAGTACACAGGTCCTACGAGCAGTACTTC.

The chain carries TRBV2 and TRBJ1-5, with D unclear. The length of the CDR3 is 14 residues. CDR1 is SNHLY, CDR2 FYNNEI, per germline. V was trimmed by 1 base and J by 5 bases, leaving 9 bases between them. The CDR3 DNA sequence: TGTGCCAGCAGTGAAGACGGTTATTATCAGCCCCAGCATTTT. Translating gives CASSEDGYYQPQHF.

The chain carries TRBV27 and TRBJ2-3; D gene unclear. V dropped 5 bases and J dropped 0 bases, with 18 bases sitting between them. The CDR3 extends over 17 amino acids. The germline V gene encodes CDR1 MNHEY and CDR2 SMNVEV (reference sequence). The chain's CDR3 is CASSPPPRSPSTDTQYF. In DNA form, the CDR3 reads TGTGCCAGCAGTCCACCCCCGAGGTCCCCTAGCACAGATACGCAGTATTTT.

This clone was seen a single time. This chain uses TRBV27 with TRBJ2-2; 7 bases map to TRBD1. The CDR3 spans 14 residues. Losses at the gene ends were 6 bases for V and 0 bases for J; bases not matched to a gene: 1. Germline V gives CDR1 MNHEY, CDR2 SMNVEV (reference sequence). In DNA, the CDR3 is TGTGCCAGCAGACAGGGGCCGAACACCGGGGAGCTGTTTTTT. Its protein product is CASRQGPNTGELFF.

The rearrangement joins TRBV2 to TRBJ2-7, with 8 nucleotides matching TRBD1. The CDR3 extends over 16 amino acids. V lost 6 bases to trimming and J lost 7 bases; unmatched junction nucleotides: 17. Germline V gives CDR1 SNHLY, CDR2 FYNNEI. The CDR3 loop is CASRGVPDRGIREQYF. As DNA, the CDR3 is TGTGCCAGCAGAGGAGTTCCTGACAGGGGAATTAGGGAGCAGTACTTC.

This clone came up once. V is TRBV7-9 and J is TRBJ2-3; 9 bases line up with TRBD1. The ends lost 7 bases at V and 0 bases at J; junction bases unmatched: 8. This CDR3 contains 16 residues. The germline V gene encodes CDR1 SEHNR and CDR2 FQNEAQ (reference sequence). The CDR3 sequence: CASITGQGMSTDTQYF. CDR3 nucleotides: TGTGCCAGCATAACGGGACAGGGTATGAGCACAGATACGCAGTATTTT.